In its sample, the clone carrying this T cell receptor (beta chain) was seen once. Its target is unknown. Clones were read by immunoSEQ multiplex PCR, and TCRdb kept only the in-frame ones, dropping some. The data contain under 65,000 clones, about 95% of them singletons. Germline values: CDR1 MNHEY, CDR2 SMNVEV (reference sequence). The CDR3 consists of 15 residues. Trimming pared 2 bases from V and 2 bases from J, leaving 9 bases between. This record belongs to a study of cytomegalovirus exposure and HLA in healthy donors. Study findings and constraints: Despite most TCR sequences being rare, some public TCRs occurred in many donors. The classifier reportedly diagnosed cytomegalovirus status with high specificity and sensitivity.

The rearrangement links TRBV27 to TRBJ2-2; tentatively, D is TRBD2 (6 bases). What was sequenced was PBMCs. This TCR was sampled from a woman under 30 in good health and CMV-seropositive. The chain's CDR3 is CASSLTSHNTGELFF. DNA of the CDR3: TGTGCCAGCAGTTTAACTAGCCACAACACCGGGGAGCTGTTTTTT.